This record concerns one T cell receptor (beta chain) sequence. cDNA synthesis used the whole RNA isolate, giving expressed TCRB sequences. The assay was immunoSEQ multiplex PCR, and TCRdb's table has in-frame clones only and misses some. The table includes some 300,000 clones, under 8.5% detected once. The data belong to a study of beta chain features in type 1 diabetes. This clonotype was obtained from a young woman in good health. What was sequenced was central memory CD4+ T cells from blood.

CDR3 in DNA: TGTGCCATCAGTGCCCAGGAGTCAGATACGCAGTATTTT. Translating gives CAISAQESDTQYF. The chain combines TRBV10-3 with TRBJ2-3; D unresolved. CDR3 length: 13 amino acids. Germline assignment: CDR1 ENHRY and CDR2 SYGVKD. V gave up 4 bases and J gave up 4 bases, with 9 bases separating them.